These T cell receptor beta chains were read from a single sample in a study of beta chain features in type 1 diabetes. Libraries were prepared by immunoSEQ multiplex PCR; TCRdb keeps only in-frame clonotypes and omits some of them. The sample has approximately 300,000 clones, roughly 9.6% seen once. Material: naive CD4+ T cells from blood. The receptors shown here come from a woman aged 25 to 39 in good health. Both conserved end residues are trimmed from each CDR3. The order of the fields is V gene, J gene, CDR3 protein.

V gene: TRBV5-1
J gene: TRBJ2-6
CDR3 protein: ASSKIGTATSGANVLT

V gene: TRBV10-3
J gene: TRBJ2-1
CDR3 protein: AISGRLSANEQF

V gene: TRBV5-4
J gene: TRBJ2-3
CDR3 protein: ASSPRQGFLGTDTQY

V gene: TRBV18
J gene: TRBJ1-2
CDR3 protein: ASSPPYQAPYGYT

V gene: TRBV7-9
J gene: TRBJ2-3
CDR3 protein: ASSRAGGTDTQY

V gene: TRBV6-5
J gene: TRBJ2-1
CDR3 protein: ASSIWGESYNEQF

V gene: TRBV4-3
J gene: TRBJ2-7
CDR3 protein: ASSQVTGQGYEQY

V gene: TRBV29-1
J gene: TRBJ2-6
CDR3 protein: SIRQSLSGANVLT

V gene: TRBV5-4
J gene: TRBJ2-3
CDR3 protein: ASGLAGVRDTQY

V gene: TRBV6-6
J gene: TRBJ2-5
CDR3 protein: ASSSRTSGNETQY

V gene: TRBV29-1
J gene: TRBJ2-3
CDR3 protein: SVEMTGLSTDTQY

V gene: TRBV5-1
J gene: TRBJ2-7
CDR3 protein: ASSLGAFRDFSYEQY

V gene: TRBV5-4
J gene: TRBJ2-1
CDR3 protein: ASSLTSGAYNEQF

V gene: TRBV27
J gene: TRBJ2-7
CDR3 protein: ASSPGQGGYEQY

V gene: TRBV14
J gene: TRBJ2-7
CDR3 protein: ARIRRATYEQY

V gene: TRBV2
J gene: TRBJ2-3
CDR3 protein: ASSLGNRGVTDTQY

V gene: TRBV28
J gene: TRBJ1-4
CDR3 protein: ASRDFGTGDRLF

V gene: TRBV11-3
J gene: TRBJ2-1
CDR3 protein: ASSSFRQGHEQF

V gene: TRBV30
J gene: TRBJ1-1
CDR3 protein: AWSLPIGEGPEAF

V gene: TRBV27
J gene: TRBJ2-5
CDR3 protein: ASSSHRGGTQY

V gene: TRBV19
J gene: TRBJ2-3
CDR3 protein: ASSEQGADTQY

V gene: TRBV5-1
J gene: TRBJ1-5
CDR3 protein: ASSLDSSNQPQH

V gene: TRBV28
J gene: TRBJ2-3
CDR3 protein: ASIPGTSGLSTDTQY

V gene: TRBV15
J gene: TRBJ1-2
CDR3 protein: ATRAGGHYGYT

V gene: TRBV7-9
J gene: TRBJ2-3
CDR3 protein: ASSEREAAVNTQY

V gene: TRBV18
J gene: TRBJ2-2
CDR3 protein: ASSQGLAGGPTGELF

V gene: TRBV4-3
J gene: TRBJ2-1
CDR3 protein: ASSQDRAGGYNEQF

V gene: TRBV19
J gene: TRBJ2-3
CDR3 protein: ASQNRVSSTDTQY

V gene: TRBV4-3
J gene: TRBJ2-5
CDR3 protein: ASSQQGSETQY

V gene: TRBV5-6
J gene: TRBJ2-7
CDR3 protein: ASSGQTGDEQY

V gene: TRBV28
J gene: TRBJ2-5
CDR3 protein: ASSNSGQGSIETQY

V gene: TRBV4-3
J gene: TRBJ2-4
CDR3 protein: ASSQGLAGVGKNIQY

V gene: TRBV14
J gene: TRBJ2-1
CDR3 protein: ASSQDWTSGSYYEQF

V gene: TRBV5-4
J gene: TRBJ2-5
CDR3 protein: ASSPPGLAQQETQY

V gene: TRBV30
J gene: TRBJ2-5
CDR3 protein: AWTGGETQY

V gene: TRBV11-2
J gene: TRBJ2-5
CDR3 protein: ASSNTGTQY

V gene: TRBV7-9
J gene: TRBJ2-7
CDR3 protein: ASSFGQGGYEQY

V gene: TRBV7-9
J gene: TRBJ1-5
CDR3 protein: ASSYINQPQH

V gene: TRBV28
J gene: TRBJ2-7
CDR3 protein: ASITSGLAYEQY

V gene: TRBV7-9
J gene: TRBJ2-5
CDR3 protein: ASSSRISGRGETQY

V gene: TRBV7-3
J gene: TRBJ1-1
CDR3 protein: ASSPTGGRTEAF

V gene: TRBV7-2
J gene: TRBJ2-7
CDR3 protein: ASSTTSGSLHEQY

V gene: TRBV25-1
J gene: TRBJ2-1
CDR3 protein: ASSDPRLAGRNNEQF

V gene: TRBV4-3
J gene: TRBJ2-7
CDR3 protein: ASSQGGAEGDEQY

V gene: TRBV7-2
J gene: TRBJ2-3
CDR3 protein: ASSVDRGRRDSTDTQY

V gene: TRBV5-1
J gene: TRBJ1-2
CDR3 protein: ASSLATGTDGYT

V gene: TRBV5-1
J gene: TRBJ2-5
CDR3 protein: ASRFGSQETQY

V gene: TRBV5-1
J gene: TRBJ2-7
CDR3 protein: ASSPSLQAYEQY

V gene: TRBV5-1
J gene: TRBJ2-1
CDR3 protein: ASSLDLISYNEQF

V gene: TRBV18
J gene: TRBJ2-5
CDR3 protein: ASSPPRSGVRETQY

V gene: TRBV2
J gene: TRBJ2-1
CDR3 protein: ASTNGIQGNEQF

V gene: TRBV11-2
J gene: TRBJ1-1
CDR3 protein: ASSSTVNTEAF

V gene: TRBV28
J gene: TRBJ1-5
CDR3 protein: ASSSRGNQPQH

V gene: TRBV29-1
J gene: TRBJ1-2
CDR3 protein: SVTRDYGYT

V gene: TRBV12-2
J gene: TRBJ2-1
CDR3 protein: ASRLAQGLRRDNEQF